The rows below give T cell receptor beta chains drawn from one sample of a study of blood T cell repertoires in COVID-19. Libraries were prepared by immunoSEQ multiplex PCR; TCRdb keeps only in-frame clonotypes and omits some of them. The sample shows a few hundred thousand clones, around four fifths of them seen only once. The specimen was peripheral blood. These receptors all stem from a man under 40 who had recovered from COVID-19. The CDR3 runs from the conserved cysteine through the conserved F or W. The D gene is left open where the match is weak. For some rows the clone size is stated as once, few or many, or as a class when expanded; others skip it.

TRBV7-8,-,TRBD2,TRBJ2-1,TGTGCCAGCAGCCCACGGGCTAGCGGGGGGGCCTCCTACAATGAGCAGTTCTTC,CASSPRASGGASYNEQFF
TRBV18,few,-,TRBJ1-1,TGTGCCAGCCAGACAGGAGAGAACACTGAAGCTTTCTTT,CASQTGENTEAFF
TRBV5-5,-,-,TRBJ1-2,TGTGCCAGCAGCTTGGGGACACACGACTATGGCTACACCTTC,CASSLGTHDYGYTF
TRBV9,-,TRBD1,TRBJ1-6,TGTGCCAGCAGCATTCGACAGGGGGCTGGTTCACCCCTCCACTTT,CASSIRQGAGSPLHF
TRBV2,once,TRBD1,TRBJ1-1,TGTGCCAGCAATGGACAGGGGTTCACTGAAGCTTTCTTT,CASNGQGFTEAFF
TRBV2,-,-,TRBJ2-4,TGTGCCAGCGACGGGCAGGGGCTAGCCAAAAACATTCAGTACTTC,CASDGQGLAKNIQYF
TRBV14,-,-,TRBJ2-7,TGTGCCAGCAGCCCTCTAGTAACCTACGAGCAGTACTTC,CASSPLVTYEQYF
TRBV19,-,-,TRBJ2-2,TGTGCCATTCAGACAGACCGCAGAGGGGAGCTGTTTTTT,CAIQTDRRGELFF
TRBV25-1,-,-,TRBJ1-1,TGTGCCAGCAGTGAGGGCCTGCGAGCTTTCTTT,CASSEGLRAFF
TRBV6-5,-,-,TRBJ2-1,TGTGCCAGCGCGAGAGCAGGGGATGAGCAGTTCTTC,CASARAGDEQFF
TRBV10-3,-,TRBD1,TRBJ1-3,TGTGCCATCAGTGGCGGTCGGGACAGGGGGCGCTTCTCTGGAAACACCATATATTTT,CAISGGRDRGRFSGNTIYF
TRBV5-4,-,-,TRBJ2-7,TGTGCCAGCAGCTTCAGGGGAGTCGGGTACGAGCAGTACTTC,CASSFRGVGYEQYF
TRBV5-1,-,TRBD1,TRBJ1-5,TGCGCCAGCAGCCCCGGGACAGGGTCAAGGCTCCAGCCCCAGCATTTT,CASSPGTGSRLQPQHF
TRBV13,-,TRBD2,TRBJ2-3,TGTGCCAGCAGCTCCGTACTAGCGGGGTGGGATACGCAGTATTTT,CASSSVLAGWDTQYF
TRBV11-2,once,TRBD2,TRBJ2-2,TGTGCCAGCAGCTTATTCCTAGCGGGGGGGCTGGGGGAGCTGTTTTTT,CASSLFLAGGLGELFF
TRBV7-9,-,TRBD1,TRBJ1-6,TGTGCCAGCAGCTTAGGTGGGACAGGGGTTTCACCCCTCCACTTT,CASSLGGTGVSPLHF
TRBV29-1,-,-,TRBJ2-7,TGCAGCGTGGCAAAACAACTTAACAGCTACGAGCAGTACTTC,CSVAKQLNSYEQYF
TRBV3-1/TRBV3-2,once,TRBD1,TRBJ1-1,TGTGCCAGCAGCCTCGTCACAGGGGGCACTGAAGCTTTCTTT,CASSLVTGGTEAFF
TRBV7-3,-,-,TRBJ2-2,TGTGCCAGCAGCTTAAACAGGGATACCGGGGAGCTGTTTTTT,CASSLNRDTGELFF
TRBV5-5,-,-,TRBJ2-2,TGTGCCAGCAGGGTACAGGGGAACACCGGGGAGCTGTTTTTT,CASRVQGNTGELFF
TRBV28,-,-,TRBJ2-2,TGTGCCAGCAGTTCGCTACGCACCGGGGAGCTGTTTTTT,CASSSLRTGELFF
TRBV13,-,TRBD2,TRBJ2-7,TGTGCCAGCAGCTTAGTAGCGGGGAGGTACGAGCAGTACTTC,CASSLVAGRYEQYF
TRBV19,-,-,TRBJ1-1,TGTGCCAGTAGTATAGTTGGGAGTGAAGCTTTCTTT,CASSIVGSEAFF
TRBV5-6,-,TRBD1,TRBJ2-2,TGTGCCAGCAGCTTTAAAGGGACAGGGGGCACCGGGGAGCTGTTTTTT,CASSFKGTGGTGELFF
TRBV5-1,-,-,TRBJ1-1,TGCGCCAGCAGCTTGGGAGGGAAAGCTTTCTTT,CASSLGGKAFF
TRBV29-1,-,TRBD1,TRBJ1-5,TGCAGCGTGCGGACAGGGGATCAGCCCCAGCATTTT,CSVRTGDQPQHF
TRBV29-1,-,TRBD1,TRBJ1-2,TGCAGCGCCTCTCCGGGACAGGGGATGACCTATGGCTACACCTTC,CSASPGQGMTYGYTF
TRBV2,few,TRBD1,TRBJ1-5,TGTGCCAGCAGTGAAGCTAAGGCCGGGACAGGGGGGCAGCCCCAGCATTTT,CASSEAKAGTGGQPQHF
TRBV5-6,-,TRBD1,TRBJ1-1,TGTGCCAGCAGTTCGGGACAGATGAACACTGAAGCTTTCTTT,CASSSGQMNTEAFF
TRBV6-1,few,-,TRBJ1-2,TGTGCCAGCAGTGAAGGGGCCAGGTTCTATGGCTACACCTTC,CASSEGARFYGYTF
TRBV9,few,TRBD2,TRBJ2-3,TGTGCCAGCAGCGTTGCGGGGGTCGGCGCAGATACGCAGTATTTT,CASSVAGVGADTQYF
TRBV12-1,once,-,TRBJ1-5,TGTGCCAGCAGCTTTGCTCCAGGGTATAGTCCGCCCCAGCATTTT,CASSFAPGYSPPQHF
TRBV19,-,-,TRBJ2-3,TGTGCCAGTAGTATAGGTCAGGAGGGGACGCAGTATTTT,CASSIGQEGTQYF
TRBV4-2,once,TRBD1,TRBJ2-7,TGTGCCAGCAGCCAATTCGACAGGGCCTACGAGCAGTACTTC,CASSQFDRAYEQYF
TRBV6-5,many,TRBD2,TRBJ2-7,TGTGCCTTGTCTAGCGGGATTTACGAGCAGTACTTC,CALSSGIYEQYF
TRBV18,few,TRBD1,TRBJ1-6,TGTGCCAGCTCACCACAGACAGGGGAACGCTCACCCCTCCACTTT,CASSPQTGERSPLHF
TRBV6-5,-,-,TRBJ1-3,TGTGCCACCAGCCGGGGAAACACCATATATTTT,CATSRGNTIYF
TRBV24-1,once,-,TRBJ1-2,TGTGCCACCAGTGATTTGGGACAAAGCTATGGCTACACCTTC,CATSDLGQSYGYTF
TRBV19,-,-,TRBJ2-5,TGTGCCAGTAGCTCGGCGGAGGCGGAAGAGACCCAGTACTTC,CASSSAEAEETQYF
TRBV28,-,-,TRBJ2-2,TGTGCCAGCAGTATTGGACAGCGAAACACCGGGGAGCTGTTTTTT,CASSIGQRNTGELFF
TRBV3-1/TRBV3-2,-,TRBD2,TRBJ2-7,TGTGCCAGCAGCCACCGGGGGGGCTACGAGCAGTACTTC,CASSHRGGYEQYF
TRBV5-1,-,-,TRBJ1-1,TGCGCCAGCAGCTTGGTCGGGAACCTTAACACTGAAGCTTTCTTT,CASSLVGNLNTEAFF